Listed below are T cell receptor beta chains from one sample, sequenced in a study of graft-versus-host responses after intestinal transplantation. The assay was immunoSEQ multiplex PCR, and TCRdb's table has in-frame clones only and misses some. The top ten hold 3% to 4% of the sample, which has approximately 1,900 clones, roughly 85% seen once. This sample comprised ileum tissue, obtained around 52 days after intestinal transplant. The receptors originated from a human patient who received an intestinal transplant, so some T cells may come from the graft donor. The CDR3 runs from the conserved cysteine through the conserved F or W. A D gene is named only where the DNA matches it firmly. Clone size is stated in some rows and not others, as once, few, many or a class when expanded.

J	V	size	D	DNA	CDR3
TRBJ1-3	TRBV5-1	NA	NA	TGCGCCAGCAGTTCGGAGGGAAAATCTGGAAACACCATATATTTT	CASSSEGKSGNTIYF
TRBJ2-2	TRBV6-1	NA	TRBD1	TGTGCCAGCAGTAGACAGGGTAGCACCGGGGAGCTGTTTTTT	CASSRQGSTGELFF
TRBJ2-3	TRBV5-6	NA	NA	TGTGCCAGCAGCTTTTGGGCCCACAGGGAATCGGCTTCTACGCAGTATTTT	CASSFWAHRESASTQYF
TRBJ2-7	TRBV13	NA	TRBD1	TGTGCCAGCAGCGTAGGGACAGCCTACGAGCAGTACTTC	CASSVGTAYEQYF
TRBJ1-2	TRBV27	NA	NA	TGTGCCAGCTCTCGGGGACATAACTATGGCTACACCTTC	CASSRGHNYGYTF
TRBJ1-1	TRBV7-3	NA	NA	TGTGCCAGCAGCCCCCAGACGAACACTGAAGCTTTCTTT	CASSPQTNTEAFF
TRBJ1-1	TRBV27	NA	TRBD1	TGTGCCAGCAGCTGGACAGGTATGAGGAGTGCCCCAATGAACACTGAAGCTTTCTTT	CASSWTGMRSAPMNTEAFF
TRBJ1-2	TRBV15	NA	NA	TGTGCCACCAGCAGACCGGACGGCCTCACCCGTGGCTACACCTTC	CATSRPDGLTRGYTF
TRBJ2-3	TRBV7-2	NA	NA	TGTGCCAGCGTCACAACAGGGAGCTTGGGTACGCAGTATTTT	CASVTTGSLGTQYF
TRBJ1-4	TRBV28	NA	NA	TGTGCCAGCAGTCCCCAACCCCGGGGCCAACCAACTAATGAAAAACTGTTTTTT	CASSPQPRGQPTNEKLFF
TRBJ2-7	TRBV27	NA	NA	TGTGCCAGCAGTCTACTAGGTGCGGCCTACGAGCAGTACTTC	CASSLLGAAYEQYF
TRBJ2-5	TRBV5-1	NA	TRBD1	TGCGCCAGCAGCCGAATGGCATTTGGGACAGGGCAAGAGACCCAGTACTTC	CASSRMAFGTGQETQYF
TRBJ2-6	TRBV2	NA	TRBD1	TGTGCCAGCAGTGTTACAGGGGGCTCTGGGGCCAACGTCCTGACTTTC	CASSVTGGSGANVLTF
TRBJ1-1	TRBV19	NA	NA	TGTGCCAGTAGTATGACCCCGAACACTGAAGCTTTCTTT	CASSMTPNTEAFF
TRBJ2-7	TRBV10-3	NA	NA	TGTGCCATCAGTGAGAGGGGCCTCAATTTCGTCTACGAGCAGTACTTC	CAISERGLNFVYEQYF
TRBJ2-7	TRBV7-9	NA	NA	TGTGCCAGCAGCTTTCAGCTCGGGGACGAGCAGTACTTC	CASSFQLGDEQYF
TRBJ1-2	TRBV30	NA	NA	TGTGCCTGGGCAGGCAGCTTGAACTATGGCTACACCTTC	CAWAGSLNYGYTF
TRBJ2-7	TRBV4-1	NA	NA	TGCGCCAGCAGCCAAGGCCTCACACTAGCGAGAACAGGGAATAAAGGAACCTACGAGCAGTACTTC	CASSQGLTLARTGNKGTYEQYF
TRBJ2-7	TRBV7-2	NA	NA	TGTGCCAGCAGCCAGACTCCATCCCGGGAGCAGTACTTC	CASSQTPSREQYF
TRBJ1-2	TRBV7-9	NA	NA	TGTGCCAGCAGCTTAGGTAACAACTATGGCTACACCTTC	CASSLGNNYGYTF
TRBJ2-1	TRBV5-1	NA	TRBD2	TGCGCCAGCAGCTTTTCGGCTAGCGGGGGGCTTTACAATGAGCAGTTCTTC	CASSFSASGGLYNEQFF
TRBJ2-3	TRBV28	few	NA	TGTGCCAGCAGTTTAGGGCAAGTAGCAGATACGCAGTATTTT	CASSLGQVADTQYF
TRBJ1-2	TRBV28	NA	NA	TGTGCCAGCAGGGAATGGGACACTAACTATGGCTACACCTTC	CASREWDTNYGYTF
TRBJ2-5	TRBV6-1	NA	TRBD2	TGTGCCAGCAGTGAATGGAGCGGGGGGCTGGGGGAGACCCAGTACTTC	CASSEWSGGLGETQYF
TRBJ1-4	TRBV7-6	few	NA	TGTGCCAGCGGGTCCCCCGGTGCAACTAATGAAAAACTGTTTTTT	CASGSPGATNEKLFF
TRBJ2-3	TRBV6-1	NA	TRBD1	TGTGCCAGCAGTGGACAGGGTGGTTGGGATACGCAGTATTTT	CASSGQGGWDTQYF
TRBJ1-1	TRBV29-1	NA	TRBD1	TGCAGCGGATTCGACAGGGCTAACACTGAAGCTTTCTTT	CSGFDRANTEAFF
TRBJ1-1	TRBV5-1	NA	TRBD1	TGCGCCAGCAAGATACAGGGGACCACTGAAGCTTTCTTT	CASKIQGTTEAFF
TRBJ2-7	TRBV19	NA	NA	TGTGCCAGTAGTACCGGGCTAAACTACGAGCAGTACTTC	CASSTGLNYEQYF
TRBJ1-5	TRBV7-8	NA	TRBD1	TGTGCCAGCAGCCGAGACAGGGTTAGCAATCAGCCCCAGCATTTT	CASSRDRVSNQPQHF
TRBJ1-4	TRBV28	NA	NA	TGTGCCAGCAGGCCAGGGGCCTGGGGTGAAAAACTGTTTTTT	CASRPGAWGEKLFF
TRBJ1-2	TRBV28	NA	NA	TGTGCCAGCACCTCCTTTAGGCAGGCCAGCTATGGCTACACCTTC	CASTSFRQASYGYTF
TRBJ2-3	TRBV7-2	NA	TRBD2	TGTGCCAGCAGCTTAGGACCCCTCGGGCGGGGGGCGCTCACAGATACGCAGTATTTT	CASSLGPLGRGALTDTQYF
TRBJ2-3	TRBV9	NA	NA	TGTGCCAGCAGCGTAGGAACTGGCACAGATACGCAGTATTTT	CASSVGTGTDTQYF
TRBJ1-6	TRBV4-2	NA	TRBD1	TGTGCCAGCAGCCAAGACGAAACAGGGACAGGGTCTTCGCCCCTCCACTTT	CASSQDETGTGSSPLHF
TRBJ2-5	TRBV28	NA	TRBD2	TGTGCCAGCAGTGGGGGACTAGCGGGGGAAGAGACCCAGTACTTC	CASSGGLAGEETQYF
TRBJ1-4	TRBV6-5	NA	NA	TGTGCCAGCAGAGAGCGGTTCGAAAAACTGTTTTTT	CASRERFEKLFF
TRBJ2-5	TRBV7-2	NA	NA	TGTGCCAGCAGCCAATCCTGGGACAACCCCCTTGAGACCCAGTACTTC	CASSQSWDNPLETQYF
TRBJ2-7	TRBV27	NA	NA	TGTGCCAGCAGTTTGGAGGGCCACCCCTCCTACGAGCAGTACTTC	CASSLEGHPSYEQYF
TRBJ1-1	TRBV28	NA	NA	TGTGCCAGCAGTTCGGGCCTTGGCCTTTACAACACTGAAGCTTTCTTT	CASSSGLGLYNTEAFF
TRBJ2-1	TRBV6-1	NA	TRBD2	TGTGCCAGCAGTGCCACGGGGGGGCCTAACAATGAGCAGTTCTTC	CASSATGGPNNEQFF
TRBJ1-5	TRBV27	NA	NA	TGTGCCAGCAGTTTATATGGCACAGTGAATCAGCCCCAGCATTTT	CASSLYGTVNQPQHF
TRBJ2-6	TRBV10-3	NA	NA	TGTGCCATCAGCCGAGCCGAAATAGCTGGGGCCAACGTCCTGACTTTC	CAISRAEIAGANVLTF
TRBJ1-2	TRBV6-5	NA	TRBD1	TGTGCCAGCAGTTTTACTAACCGGGACAGGCTCTATGGCTACACCTTC	CASSFTNRDRLYGYTF
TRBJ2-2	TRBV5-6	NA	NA	TGTGCCAGCAGCCGGGACTTCGGGGAGCTGTTTTTT	CASSRDFGELFF
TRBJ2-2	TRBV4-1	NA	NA	TGCGCCAGCAGCCAAGATAGAGGGTGGGCCGGGGAGCTGTTTTTT	CASSQDRGWAGELFF
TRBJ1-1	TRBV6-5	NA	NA	TGTGCCAGCAGACCCGCGGGGGGCTCGAACACTGAAGCTTTCTTT	CASRPAGGSNTEAFF
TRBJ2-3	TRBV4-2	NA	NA	TGTGCCAGCAGCCAAGGAATGATCCCGAATATCAGGGTATTCGATACGCAGTATTTT	CASSQGMIPNIRVFDTQYF
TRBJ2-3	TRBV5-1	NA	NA	TGCGCCAGCATGAAGGGAGCGGGCACAGATACGCAGTATTTT	CASMKGAGTDTQYF
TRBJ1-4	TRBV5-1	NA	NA	TGCGCCAGCAGCTCGGGAGGAAGGGGACTTGGTAGCAATGAAAAACTGTTTTTT	CASSSGGRGLGSNEKLFF
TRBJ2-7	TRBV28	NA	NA	TGTGCCAGCAGTTTTGGGGTGGGAGAGCAGTACTTC	CASSFGVGEQYF
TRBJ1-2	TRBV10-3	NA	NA	TGTGCCATCGACCAGGGGCTAACCTATGGCTACACCTTC	CAIDQGLTYGYTF